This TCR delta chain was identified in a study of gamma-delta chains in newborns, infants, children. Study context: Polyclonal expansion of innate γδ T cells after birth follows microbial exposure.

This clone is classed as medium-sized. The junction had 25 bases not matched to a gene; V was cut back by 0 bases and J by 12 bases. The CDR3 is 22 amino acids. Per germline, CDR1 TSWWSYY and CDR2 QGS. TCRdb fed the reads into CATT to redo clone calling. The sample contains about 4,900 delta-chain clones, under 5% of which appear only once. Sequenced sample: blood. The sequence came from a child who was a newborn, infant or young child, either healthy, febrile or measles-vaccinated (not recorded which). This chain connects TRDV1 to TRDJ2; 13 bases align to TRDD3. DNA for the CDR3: TGTGCTCTTGGGGAACTGATCCGACCCCCAATTACTTTACTGGGGGATACGGGGGAACTCTTCTTT. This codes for CALGELIRPPITLLGDTGELFF.